The 26 T cell receptor beta chains below all came from one sample that was sequenced in a study of Ad26.COV2.S vaccination and SARS-CoV-2 variants. Clones were sequenced by immunoSEQ multiplex PCR, and TCRdb holds only the in-frame ones, with some missing. The sample lists about 440,000 clones, roughly 91% occurring once. Described treatment: about 20 received Ad26.COV2.S at low or high dose, single or two shots; about 5 received placebo; per-sample allocation not given. The investigators took samples on day 63 after the first vaccine or placebo injection. Sequences were derived from peripheral blood, sampled in a trial of Ad26.COV2.S vaccine versus placebo. The receptors were gathered from a person between 18 and 65 years old who received the Ad26.COV2.S COVID-19 vaccine or a placebo.

This rearrangement joins TRBV11-2 to TRBJ2-7; TRBD2 might be the D (7 bases). The V end was cut by 4 bases, the J end by 4 bases, with 14 bases between. CDR1 is SGHAT and CDR2 is FQNNGV in the germline V gene. There are 14 residues in the CDR3. CDR3 residues: CASSWRGEGYEQYF. In nucleotides, the CDR3 is TGTGCCAGCAGCTGGAGGGGGGAGGGGTACGAGCAGTACTTC.

V and J are TRBV11-3 and TRBJ2-7; 11 bases are a match to TRBD2. The CDR3 sequence is 15 residues long. Trimming cost V 6 bases and J 0 bases; bases outside gene matches: 4. Germline CDR1 is SGHNT and CDR2 is YENEEA. CDR3 in DNA: TGTGCCAGCAGTCTAGCGGGGGGAGCCTCCTACGAGCAGTACTTC. Protein sequence: CASSLAGGASYEQYF.

The rearrangement links TRBV7-9 to TRBJ1-2; 7 positions agree with TRBD1. The CDR3 contains 16 residues. Losses at the gene ends were 5 bases for V and 3 bases for J; bases not matched to a gene: 12. Germline-derived CDR1 and CDR2 are SEHNR and FQNEAQ (reference sequence). This chain's CDR3 is CASSTGVGGKHYGYTF. CDR3 DNA sequence: TGTGCCAGCAGCACTGGGGTAGGGGGCAAGCACTATGGCTACACCTTC.

This clone was detected a few times. Within the sample, other DNA sequences also encode this same CDR3. The chain is built from TRBV5-1 and TRBJ2-1, with D possibly being TRBD2 (6 bases). V dropped 0 bases and J dropped 3 bases, with 13 bases sitting between them. This CDR3 has 16 residues. CDR1 SGHRS and CDR2 YFSETQ come from the germline V gene. CDR3 protein: CASSLAGPGDYNEQFF. The CDR3 DNA is TGCGCCAGCAGCTTGGCCGGTCCGGGAGACTACAATGAGCAGTTCTTC. The variable domain in full, completed from reference TRBV5-1 and TRBJ2-1, reads KAGVTQTPRYLIKTRGQQVTLSCSPISGHRSVSWYQQTPGQGLQFLFEYFSETQRNKGNFPGRFSGRQFSNSRSEMNVSTLELGDSALYLCASSLAGPGDYNEQFFGPGTRLTVL.

The chain joins TRBV27 to TRBJ2-6, with D unclear. Germline CDR1 MNHEY, CDR2 SMNVEV (reference sequence). This CDR3 has 13 residues. Trimming removed 8 bases from V and 0 bases from J, with 5 bases in between. This chain's CDR3 is CASRYSGANVLTF. CDR3 DNA: TGTGCCAGCCGGTACTCTGGGGCCAACGTCCTGACTTTC.

This clone was counted a single time. At one of its ends the junction is not consistent with the germline gene, which may arise from a read error. The V call is TRBV2, the J call TRBJ1-1, with D perhaps matching TRBD1 (6 bases). Germline V gene sequence: CDR1 SNHLY, CDR2 FYNNEI. The CDR3 totals 12 residues. CDR3 sequence reads: CAGRGGNTEAFF. The CDR3 nucleotides read TGTGCCGGCAGAGGGGGAAACACTGAAGCTTTCTTT.

The genes are TRBV25-1 and TRBJ1-2; no clear D gene. Trimming took 5 bases from V and 2 from J, leaving 12 bases between them. CDR1 is MGHDK and CDR2 is SYGVNS in the germline V gene. This CDR3 is 14 amino acids long. The CDR3 loop reads CASSMGGVNYGYTF. The CDR3 nucleotides read TGTGCCAGCAGTATGGGAGGAGTCAACTATGGCTACACCTTC.

V is TRBV19 and J is TRBJ1-5, with a weak D call TRBD1 (6 bases). The germline V gene encodes CDR1 LNHDA and CDR2 SQIVND (reference sequence). Trimming shortened V by 3 bases and J by 3 bases, and 12 bases separated the two germline ends. CDR3 length: 15 residues. The CDR3 protein is CASSIENRVNQPQHF. The CDR3 nucleotides are TGTGCCAGTAGTATTGAGAACAGGGTCAATCAGCCCCAGCATTTT. The full variable domain, its missing parts supplied by reference TRBV19 and TRBJ1-5, is DGGITQSPKYLFRKEGQNVTLSCEQNLNHDAMYWYRQDPGQGLRLIYYSQIVNDFQKGDIAEGYSVSREKKESFPLTVTSAQKNPTAFYLCASSIENRVNQPQHFGDGTRLSIL.

The J gene is TRBJ2-2, the V gene TRBV7-6; D ambiguous. Germline V gene data show CDR1 as SGHVS and CDR2 as FNYEAQ. The V gene lost 2 bases and the J gene lost 5 bases, with 9 bases spanning the gap. CDR3 length: 14 residues. In DNA form, the CDR3 reads TGTGCCAGCAGCTTACCGGGTCGGACCGGGGAGCTGTTTTTT. Protein product: CASSLPGRTGELFF.

J is TRBJ2-1 and V is TRBV12-3 or TRBV12-4, with unresolved D. The CDR3 is made up of 13 amino acids. The V and J ends lost 7 bases and 5 bases respectively, with 12 bases between them. CDR3 residues: CASITDWNNEQFF. CDR3 in DNA: TGTGCCAGCATCACAGACTGGAACAATGAGCAGTTCTTC.

The gene calls are TRBV7-2 and TRBJ1-1, with D unclear. The V and J ends lost 3 bases and 5 bases respectively, with 7 bases between them. The CDR3 runs 12 residues. Germline V gene sequence: CDR1 SGHTA, CDR2 FQGNSA. The chain's CDR3 is CASSLSRTEAFF. Written as DNA, the CDR3 is TGTGCCAGCAGCTTGTCGAGGACTGAAGCTTTCTTT.

The genes are TRBV6-2 or TRBV6-3 and TRBJ2-7, with 14 bases matching TRBD2. This CDR3 has 18 amino acids. From germline, CDR1 is MNHEY and CDR2 SVGEGT. J lost 2 bases, V lost 2 bases, and 8 bases had no gene match. The CDR3 protein is CASSYRGTSGSLAYEQYF. The CDR3 DNA is TGTGCCAGCAGTTACAGGGGGACTAGCGGGAGTCTTGCCTACGAGCAGTACTTC.

The chain couples TRBV5-6 to TRBJ2-7; TRBD2 might be the D (6 bases). V was cut by 2 bases and J by 4 bases, with 13 bases left in between. The germline V gene has CDR1 SGHDT and CDR2 YYEEEE. The CDR3 covers 14 residues. CDR3 coding DNA: TGTGCCAGCAGCTTCCGGGACTGGCGATACGAGCAGTACTTC. Protein sequence: CASSFRDWRYEQYF.

This chain uses TRBV7-9 with TRBJ1-1, with 7 bases lining up with TRBD1. Trimming at V came to 5 bases and at J to 3 bases, leaving 18 bases not matched to a gene. CDR1 is SEHNR, CDR2 FQNEAQ, per germline (reference sequence). The CDR3 spans 18 residues. The CDR3 region is CASSGYSRGETVYTEAFF. The CDR3 nucleotides are TGTGCCAGCAGCGGTTATTCCAGGGGGGAGACCGTGTACACTGAAGCTTTCTTT.

This sequence joins TRBV30 and TRBJ2-7; a possible D gene is TRBD2 (5 bases). V lost 2 bases to trimming and J lost 4 bases, with 6 bases between them. The CDR3 length is 11 residues. Germline loops: CDR1 GTSNPN, CDR2 SVGIG (reference sequence). The CDR3, as DNA: TGTGCCTGGAGTCGAGGGTACGAGCAGTACTTC. It translates to CAWSRGYEQYF.

The chain joins TRBV24-1 to TRBJ2-4; tentative D call: TRBD1 (5 bases). Trimming removed 4 bases at V and 1 base at J, with 13 bases between. The CDR3 is 16 residues long. The germline CDR1 and CDR2 sequences are KGHDR and SFDVKD. DNA for the CDR3: TGTGCCACCAGTGAGGGGCCGGGTGGGGCCAAAAACATTCAGTACTTC. Its translation is CATSEGPGGAKNIQYF.

This chain joins TRBV6-2 or TRBV6-3 and TRBJ1-1; 7 bases line up with TRBD1. Losses at the gene ends were 6 bases for V and 3 bases for J; bases not matched to a gene: 10. In germline, CDR1 is MNHEY, CDR2 SVGEGT. CDR3 size: 15 residues. CDR3 sequence (DNA): TGTGCCAGCAGCAGACCGCAGGGGGTTCACACTGAAGCTTTCTTT. Amino acid sequence: CASSRPQGVHTEAFF.

The rearrangement uses TRBV5-6 and TRBJ2-7; D remains ambiguous. The germline V and J ends were trimmed by 0 bases and 4 bases, with 14 bases remaining between them. The germline gives CDR1 SGHDT, CDR2 YYEEEE. This CDR3 region has 15 residues. The CDR3 sequence is CASSLEIEARYEQYF. The CDR3 coding sequence is TGTGCCAGCAGCTTGGAAATAGAAGCCCGTTACGAGCAGTACTTC.

The V gene is TRBV24-1, the J gene TRBJ2-2, with a weak D call TRBD2 (5 bases). The CDR3 is 15 amino acids. Trimming shortened V by 0 bases and J by 6 bases, and 10 bases separated the two germline ends. The germline V gene has CDR1 KGHDR and CDR2 SFDVKD. CDR3 nucleotides: TGTGCCACCAGTGATTTGGATGCGAGGGCCGGGGAGCTGTTTTTT. Translated: CATSDLDARAGELFF.

The chain carries TRBV7-9 and TRBJ2-5; no firm D call. Germline assignment: CDR1 SEHNR and CDR2 FQNEAQ (reference sequence). Trimming pared 6 bases from V and 2 bases from J, leaving 10 bases between. The CDR3 is 13 amino acids. DNA of the CDR3: TGTGCCAGCAGTCTACCCAGGCAAGAGACCCAGTACTTC. Protein sequence: CASSLPRQETQYF.

The V gene is TRBV15, the J gene TRBJ1-5, with 9 positions matching TRBD1. There are 15 residues in the CDR3. V was pared by 1 base and J by 2 bases, with 0 bases of the junction left unmatched. The germline V gene encodes CDR1 LNHNV and CDR2 YYDKDF (reference sequence). This CDR3 reads CATSRGTGGNQPQHF. Written as DNA, the CDR3 is TGTGCCACCAGCAGAGGGACAGGGGGCAATCAGCCCCAGCATTTT.

V gene TRBV7-8 combines with J gene TRBJ2-1; 7 bases fit TRBD1. The CDR3 has 16 residues. V shed 1 base and J 5 bases; nucleotides not matched to a gene: 8. Germline loops: CDR1 SGHVS, CDR2 FQNEAQ. The CDR3 DNA follows: TGTGCCAGCAGCTTAGTCGGGACAGAGATTAACAATGAGCAGTTCTTC. It yields the protein CASSLVGTEINNEQFF.

V usage is TRBV2 and J usage is TRBJ1-5; D is undetermined. Trimming took 3 bases from V and 2 from J, leaving 8 bases between them. Germline V gene data show CDR1 as SNHLY and CDR2 as FYNNEI. This CDR3 region has 14 residues. CDR3 protein: CASSEGRGNQPQHF. For the CDR3, the DNA is TGTGCCAGCAGTGAGGGAAGGGGCAATCAGCCCCAGCATTTT.

The J gene is TRBJ1-2, the V gene TRBV20-1, with D possibly TRBD1 on 5 matching bases. Trimming stripped 1 base from V and 7 bases from J, with 7 bases between. This CDR3 spans 11 amino acids. Germline CDR1 reads DFQATT; CDR2 reads SNEGSKA (reference sequence). The CDR3 nucleotides are TGCAGTGCTAGAGTCAGGGTTGGCTACACCTTC. Protein product: CSARVRVGYTF.

The chain carries TRBV30 and TRBJ2-3, with D tentatively TRBD2 (6 bases). The CDR3 is made up of 14 amino acids. The germline V and J ends were trimmed by 3 bases and 2 bases, with 12 bases remaining between them. Germline V lookup: CDR1 GTSNPN, CDR2 SVGIG (reference sequence). The CDR3 here is CAWRAAGITDTQYF. For the CDR3, the DNA is TGTGCCTGGAGGGCGGCGGGGATCACAGATACGCAGTATTTT.

This rearrangement joins TRBV18 to TRBJ2-4; 7 positions match TRBD1. Germline CDR1 reads KGHSH; CDR2 reads LQKENI. V shed 6 bases and J 0 bases; nucleotides not matched to a gene: 5. The CDR3 runs to 15 residues. The CDR3 region is CASSTGALAKNIQYF. The CDR3 nucleotides read TGTGCCAGCTCCACAGGGGCCTTAGCCAAAAACATTCAGTACTTC.